These 12 T cell receptor beta chains originate from one sample sequenced in a study of blood T cell repertoires in COVID-19. Clones were sequenced by immunoSEQ multiplex PCR, and TCRdb holds only the in-frame ones, with some missing. The data contain 95,000 to 150,000 clones, 84% of them singletons. Input material: PBMCs or T cells enriched from blood (not recorded which). The receptor source for this set is a woman under 40 who had recovered from COVID-19.

The V and J genes are TRBV10-3 and TRBJ1-5, with no clear D. V lost 7 bases and J 4 bases, leaving 5 bases between the germline ends. Germline assignment: CDR1 ENHRY and CDR2 SYGVKD. The CDR3 has 11 residues. CDR3 coding DNA: TGTGCCATCACCCTGAATCAGCCCCAGCATTTT. Encoded protein: CAITLNQPQHF.

This rearrangement joins TRBV5-1 to TRBJ1-1; tentatively, D is TRBD1 (5 bases). The CDR3 is 14 amino acids. CDR1 is SGHRS, CDR2 YFSETQ, per germline. The germline V and J ends were trimmed by 0 bases and 5 bases, with 11 bases remaining between them. CDR3 sequence (DNA): TGCGCCAGCAGCTTGGCCCAGGGACTGACTGAAGCTTTCTTT. This encodes CASSLAQGLTEAFF.

As DNA, the CDR3 is TGTGCCAGCAGCCTCGGGACTAGTACCCTCTACGAGCAGTACTTC. Protein sequence: CASSLGTSTLYEQYF. This chain connects TRBV7-2 to TRBJ2-7; 8 nucleotides match TRBD2. CDR1 and CDR2 (germline): SGHTA, FQGNSA. The V segment lost 5 bases and the J segment 3 bases; nucleotides outside the gene matches: 9. The CDR3 contains 15 residues. The full variable domain, with the rest looked up from reference TRBV7-2 and TRBJ2-7, is GAGVSQSPSNKVTEKGKDVELRCDPISGHTALYWYRQSLGQGLEFLIYFQGNSAPDKSGLPSDRFSAERTGGSVSTLTIQRTQQEDSAVYLCASSLGTSTLYEQYFGPGTRLTVT.

The chain carries TRBV7-2 and TRBJ1-2; no firm D call. Germline CDR1 is SGHTA and CDR2 is FQGNSA. There are 14 residues in the CDR3. The V end was cut by 5 bases, the J end by 4 bases, with 14 bases between. CDR3 protein: CASSPDAAIYGYTF. The DNA of the CDR3 is TGTGCCAGCAGCCCCGACGCGGCCATCTATGGCTACACCTTC. The full variable domain, with the rest looked up from reference TRBV7-2 and TRBJ1-2, is GAGVSQSPSNKVTEKGKDVELRCDPISGHTALYWYRQSLGQGLEFLIYFQGNSAPDKSGLPSDRFSAERTGGSVSTLTIQRTQQEDSAVYLCASSPDAAIYGYTFGSGTRLTVV.

This clone has a single count. The V and J genes are TRBV3-1 (or the pseudogene TRBV3-2) and TRBJ1-3; maybe TRBD1 (6 bases). The CDR3 extends over 15 amino acids. V lost 1 base, J lost 6 bases, and 13 bases lay in between. Germline V gives CDR1 LGHDT, CDR2 YNNKEL (reference sequence). The CDR3 DNA reads TGTGCCAGCAGCCAAGTTCACAGGGTCGAAAACACCATATATTTT. Translation: CASSQVHRVENTIYF.

The chain links TRBV12-5 to TRBJ2-1; 10 bases fit TRBD2. CDR1 and CDR2 from the germline V gene are LGHNT and FRNRAP. J lost 8 bases, V lost 3 bases, and 4 bases had no gene match. The CDR3 has 14 residues. The CDR3 bases are TGTGCTAGTGGTTTTCCCGGGACTAGCGATGAGCAGTTCTTC. This gives the protein CASGFPGTSDEQFF.

V gene TRBV5-1 combines with J gene TRBJ2-7; the match to TRBD2 covers 7 bases. Germline values: CDR1 SGHRS, CDR2 YFSETQ. The junction had 13 bases not matched to a gene; V was cut back by 4 bases and J by 12 bases. The CDR3 is made up of 13 amino acids. CDR3 amino acids: CASSPFPGEGLYF. The CDR3 coding sequence is TGCGCCAGCAGCCCATTCCCGGGGGAGGGCCTGTACTTC.

The genes are TRBV4-2 and TRBJ1-5, with D hard to call. V was pared by 4 bases and J by 3 bases, with 10 bases between. This CDR3 is built from 14 residues. The germline V gene has CDR1 LGHNA and CDR2 YNFKEQ. The CDR3 sequence: CASSPGEANQPQHF. The CDR3 DNA follows: TGTGCCAGCAGCCCCGGGGAGGCCAATCAGCCCCAGCATTTT.

V is TRBV28 and J is TRBJ2-4, with 12 positions matching TRBD2. V was pared by 5 bases and J by 4 bases, with 12 bases of the junction left unmatched. Germline-derived CDR1 and CDR2 are MDHEN and SYDVKM. The CDR3 covers 18 residues. The CDR3 DNA sequence: TGTGCCAGCAGTCCCGGGGCGGCTAGCGGGAGGGGGAAAAACATTCAGTACTTC. This gives the protein CASSPGAASGRGKNIQYF.

The V and J genes are TRBV24-1 and TRBJ2-1, with 12 bases fitting TRBD2. The germline CDR1 and CDR2 sequences are KGHDR and SFDVKD. The V and J ends lost 7 bases and 3 bases, in that order; junction bases with no gene match: 0. This CDR3 has 14 residues. The DNA of the CDR3 is TGTGCCACCAGGGGACTAGCGGGCTACAATGAGCAGTTCTTC. Translated, it gives CATRGLAGYNEQFF.

This chain uses TRBV27 with TRBJ1-5, with 10 nucleotides matching TRBD1. The V segment lost 4 bases and the J segment 3 bases; nucleotides outside the gene matches: 6. CDR1 and CDR2 (germline): MNHEY, SMNVEV (reference sequence). This CDR3 has 16 residues. This CDR3 is CASSSRDRGPNQPQHF. The CDR3 region has the DNA TGTGCCAGCAGTTCCCGGGACAGGGGTCCCAATCAGCCCCAGCATTTT.

The chain has TRBV27 and TRBJ2-1; 10 bases agree with TRBD2. Losses at the gene ends were 1 base for V and 8 bases for J; bases not matched to a gene: 5. Germline lookup yields CDR1 MNHEY and CDR2 SMNVEV (reference sequence). CDR3 length equals 15 residues. CDR3 sequence (DNA): TGTGCCAGCAGTTTATTGGGGACTAGCGCATATGAGCAGTTCTTC. Protein product: CASSLLGTSAYEQFF.